These T cell receptor beta chains were read from a single sample in a study of cytomegalovirus exposure and HLA in healthy donors. Using immunoSEQ multiplex PCR, the repertoire was profiled, and TCRdb retains in-frame clones only, with some absent. The sample lists some 72,000 clones; almost 97% were seen once. The sample consisted of PBMCs. Receptor source: a man in his late teens or twenties in good health and CMV-seropositive. Both conserved end residues are part of each CDR3. D genes are given only for firm matches. Size tells how often a clone was seen (once, few, many) or the class of an expanded clone, and some rows leave it out.

clone_size j_call v_call d_call cdr3_nt cdr3_aa
- TRBJ2-1 TRBV30 - TGTGCCTGGAGAAGCACCCAGGCTCCGGAATTATACAATGAGCAGTTCTTC CAWRSTQAPELYNEQFF
- TRBJ2-7 TRBV6-5 - TGTGCCAGCAGACGGGACTTGGCCTACGAGCAGTACTTC CASRRDLAYEQYF
- TRBJ1-5 TRBV6-5 TRBD1 TGTGCCACCGGACAGGTGAGCAATCAGCCCCAGCATTTT CATGQVSNQPQHF
- TRBJ1-1 TRBV18 TRBD1 TGTGCCAGCTCACCGTACCGGGACAGCGAGAACACTGAAGCTTTCTTT CASSPYRDSENTEAFF
- TRBJ2-2 TRBV7-9 - TGTGCCAGCAGCTTAAAAGCGGCCCACGGGGAGCTGTTTTTT CASSLKAAHGELFF
- TRBJ2-1 TRBV5-4 TRBD2 TGTGCCAGCAGCTTAGGTAGCGGGAGAAGCTCCTACAATGAGCAGTTCTTC CASSLGSGRSSYNEQFF
once TRBJ1-1 TRBV14 - TGTGCCAGCAGCCCGACAGGACTGAACACTGAAGCTTTCTTT CASSPTGLNTEAFF
- TRBJ2-7 TRBV6-6 TRBD1 TGTGCCAGTAGTCGACAGGGGCGGTACGAGCAGTACTTC CASSRQGRYEQYF
- TRBJ2-3 TRBV2 - TGTGCCAGCAGTCCCCAGGAAACAGATACGCAGTATTTT CASSPQETDTQYF
- TRBJ2-3 TRBV18 - TGTGCCAGCTCACCACCATCCGCGGGAACAGATACGCAGTATTTT CASSPPSAGTDTQYF
- TRBJ2-1 TRBV7-7 TRBD2 TGTGCTAGCAGCCCCCTACTGAGACTAGCGGGAGTTGATGAGCAGTTCTTC CASSPLLRLAGVDEQFF
- TRBJ2-5 TRBV30 - TGTGCCTGGAAGGGGGTCGGTGTGACCCAGTACTTC CAWKGVGVTQYF
- TRBJ2-3 TRBV6-5 - TGTGCCAGCAGCTTGATTGGGCCCACAGATACGCAGTATTTT CASSLIGPTDTQYF
- TRBJ2-3 TRBV27 TRBD2 TGTGCCAGCAGGCCCTATGCCGGGACTAGCGGGAATCCGCAGTATTTT CASRPYAGTSGNPQYF
- TRBJ2-3 TRBV10-3 - TGTGCCATCAGTGAGGAGGTCGGTATAACAGATACGCAGTATTTT CAISEEVGITDTQYF
once TRBJ2-4 TRBV6-1 - TGTGCCACCACACGACAGGCGATCGGCAAAAACATTCAGTACTTC CATTRQAIGKNIQYF
- TRBJ2-7 TRBV5-1 TRBD1 TGCGCCAGCAGCTCCAGAACCGGGACAGTGGTGGCCTACGAGCAGTACTTC CASSSRTGTVVAYEQYF
- TRBJ2-1 TRBV6-1 - TGTGCCAGCAGGGGAAGGGGGGGAGACAATGAGCAGTTCTTC CASRGRGGDNEQFF
- TRBJ1-5 TRBV19 TRBD1 TGTGCCAGTAGTATCGGGACAGGGAGCAATCAGCCCCAGCATTTT CASSIGTGSNQPQHF
- TRBJ1-2 TRBV7-2 - TGTGCCAGCAGTTCAAGTCAGGGTAACTATGGCTACACCTTC CASSSSQGNYGYTF
- TRBJ2-7 TRBV27 TRBD2 TGTGCCAGCAGTTACGTCGGGGGGGGCAGGTACGAGCAGTACTTC CASSYVGGGRYEQYF
once TRBJ2-3 TRBV4-1 TRBD1 TGCGCCAGCAGCCAAGATCCGCTCTCTGGGACAGGGGTTTTGGGGGATACGCAGTATTTT CASSQDPLSGTGVLGDTQYF
- TRBJ2-3 TRBV7-9 - TGTGCCAGCAGCTTAGGAACGACAGGCACGCAGTATTTT CASSLGTTGTQYF
- TRBJ1-1 TRBV7-2 - TGTGCCAGCAGCCCAAACACAGCGAACACTGAAGCTTTCTTT CASSPNTANTEAFF
- TRBJ1-3 TRBV19 TRBD1 TGTGCCAGTAGCTCGACAGGGACTGGAAACACCATATATTTT CASSSTGTGNTIYF
- TRBJ2-3 TRBV9 - TGTGCCAGCAGCGTAGCGGGAGTTGGGACAGATACGCAGTATTTT CASSVAGVGTDTQYF
- TRBJ2-2 TRBV6-5 - TGTGCCAGCAGTTACTCTAGAGCGAACACCGGGGAGCTGTTTTTT CASSYSRANTGELFF
once TRBJ2-2 TRBV11-3 - TGTGCCAGCAGCTTTACAGACCTGAACACCGGGGAGCTGTTTTTT CASSFTDLNTGELFF
once TRBJ2-7 TRBV30 TRBD2 TGTGCCTGGACTAGCGGGGGGTACGAGCAGTACTTC CAWTSGGYEQYF
- TRBJ1-1 TRBV30 TRBD1 TGTGCCTGGAGTAGGGGGGTCGGACAGGCGGCCCCATCTTTCTTT CAWSRGVGQAAPSFF
- TRBJ2-3 TRBV5-6 - TGTGCCAGCACAGCATGGAGCCGGGCAGATACGCAGTATTTT CASTAWSRADTQYF
- TRBJ2-7 TRBV7-2 - TGTGCCAGCAGCTCAATTTCAGGGGAGCCCTACTACGAGCAGTACTTC CASSSISGEPYYEQYF
once TRBJ1-2 TRBV18 TRBD1 TGTGCCAGCTCAGTCCAGGGGGGAGGAATTCCCTATGGCTACACCTTC CASSVQGGGIPYGYTF
- TRBJ2-7 TRBV21-1 - TGTGCCAGCAGTCCCCGGAGGGGCGACGAGCAGTACTTC CASSPRRGDEQYF
- TRBJ1-1 TRBV19 TRBD1 TGTGCCAGCCGGGACAGGGAAACTGAAGCTTTCTTT CASRDRETEAFF
- TRBJ1-2 TRBV5-1 TRBD1 TGCGCCAGCAGCCCGGGACAGGGAGTAGGCGGCTACACCTTC CASSPGQGVGGYTF
- TRBJ1-5 TRBV28 TRBD1 TGTGCCAGCAGCTTTTTACAGGGGGGGAATCAGCCCCAGCATTTT CASSFLQGGNQPQHF
- TRBJ2-1 TRBV20-1 TRBD2 TGCAGTGCCCTGGGAGGGGAGCAGTTCTTC CSALGGEQFF
- TRBJ1-5 TRBV5-1 TRBD1 TGCGCCAGCAGCCCCGGGACAGGGAGCAATCAGCCCCAGCATTTT CASSPGTGSNQPQHF
- TRBJ2-7 TRBV6-6 TRBD1 TGTGCCAGCAGGTCGACAGGGCTAGTCCACGAGCAGTACTTC CASRSTGLVHEQYF
- TRBJ1-5 TRBV5-5 - TGTGCCAGCAGCTTGCGGGGCAATCAGCCCCAGCATTTT CASSLRGNQPQHF
- TRBJ1-1 TRBV6-5 TRBD1 TGTGCCAGCAGAATGACAGGGGTGGCCACTGAAGCTTTCTTT CASRMTGVATEAFF
- TRBJ2-7 TRBV5-4 TRBD1 TGTGCCAGCAGCTTGGGGACAGGGGCTTACGAGCAGTACTTC CASSLGTGAYEQYF
- TRBJ2-7 TRBV27 TRBD1 TGTGCCAGCAGTTTATTAGGGCAGGGGGCTAACTACGAGCAGTACTTC CASSLLGQGANYEQYF
- TRBJ1-5 TRBV27 TRBD1 TGTGCCAGCAGTTTTTACAGGGGTAATCAGCCCCAGCATTTT CASSFYRGNQPQHF
once TRBJ1-1 TRBV7-9 TRBD1 TGTGCCAGCAGCCCGAGCCGGGACAGGGTGAACACTGAAGCTTTCTTT CASSPSRDRVNTEAFF
- TRBJ2-1 TRBV5-5 TRBD2 TGTGCCAGCCTCCGGACTAGCGGCTACAATGAGCAGTTCTTC CASLRTSGYNEQFF
once TRBJ2-1 TRBV25-1 - TGTGCCAGCAGACCGGGACATAAGGGCGATGAGCAGTTCTTC CASRPGHKGDEQFF
- TRBJ2-5 TRBV13 - TGTGCCAGCAGCTTGGGAACGGGAAGAGAGACCCAGTACTTC CASSLGTGRETQYF
- TRBJ1-5 TRBV4-1 - TGCGCCAGCAGCCAAGTAGTCGCGGATAGCAATCAGCCCCAGCATTTT CASSQVVADSNQPQHF
- TRBJ1-5 TRBV28 - TGTGCCAGCAGTTTCACCGGTAAACCCAGCAATCAGCCCCAGCATTTT CASSFTGKPSNQPQHF
once TRBJ1-5 TRBV30 - TGTGCCTGGAGTGTACAGGTGGCGAGCAATCAGCCCCAGCATTTT CAWSVQVASNQPQHF
- TRBJ1-1 TRBV19 - TGTGCCACCGAGTCTGGGACTACCAGAGAAGCTTTCTTT CATESGTTREAFF
- TRBJ1-5 TRBV5-1 TRBD1 TGCGCCAGCAGCCGGACAGGGGAAAGCAATCAGCCCCAGCATTTT CASSRTGESNQPQHF
once TRBJ1-1 TRBV30 - TGTGCCTGGAGTATAACGGGACACCCGAACACTGAAGCTTTCTTT CAWSITGHPNTEAFF
- TRBJ2-3 TRBV5-1 TRBD2 TGCGCCAGCAGCCGGGGGGGCGGGAGGGCCGATTCAGATACGCAGTATTTT CASSRGGGRADSDTQYF
- TRBJ2-5 TRBV5-5 - TGTGCCAGCAGCAGACAGGCTAAACAAGAGACCCAGTACTTC CASSRQAKQETQYF
- TRBJ2-5 TRBV29-1 TRBD2 TGCAGCGTTGATTTCCTAGCGGGAGAAGAGACCCAGTACTTC CSVDFLAGEETQYF